The 15 T cell receptor beta chains listed next were all sequenced from one sample in a study of identical twins. One entry per CDR3 protein, called by TCRdb with MiXCR from the 5' RACE reads. The table includes 1,800,000 or so distinct CDR3 sequences, about 31% detected once. The sample comprised cord blood. These receptors all come from a newborn girl in good health.

The CDR3 coding sequence is TGTGCCAGCAGCTTTAAGTTTCTGGCGGGAGGGTCCGAGCAGTACTTC. Amino acid sequence: CASSFKFLAGGSEQYF. The V and J genes are TRBV11-2 and TRBJ2-7; TRBD2 aligns across 9 bases. Germline V gene data show CDR1 as SGHAT and CDR2 as FQNNGV. Germline trimming cut 3 bases from V and 6 bases from J; bases unmatched to any gene: 12. The CDR3 extends over 16 amino acids.

This chain links TRBV7-2 with TRBJ2-2; 7 positions match TRBD2. CDR1 is SGHTA, CDR2 FQGNSA, per germline. Unmatched junction bases numbered 9, after V lost 4 bases and J lost 1 base. The CDR3 is 17 residues long. The CDR3 is CASSSGVVAGNTGELFF. Written as DNA, the CDR3 is TGTGCCAGCAGCTCTGGAGTGGTAGCGGGGAACACCGGGGAGCTGTTTTTT.

The chain has TRBV29-1 and TRBJ1-2; D perhaps matches TRBD1 (6 bases). Trimming cost V 5 bases and J 7 bases, with 20 bases left between them. The CDR3 length is 14 residues. Germline V gives CDR1 SQVTM, CDR2 ANQGSEA. CDR3 sequence (DNA): TGCAGCGTTCTCTCAGGGGAGGCCTATCGTGGCTACACCTTC. This gives the protein CSVLSGEAYRGYTF.

This rearrangement joins TRBV24-1 to TRBJ1-5; maybe TRBD1 (6 bases). V shed 0 bases and J shed 1 base, with 18 bases lying between them. CDR1 is KGHDR and CDR2 is SFDVKD in the germline V gene. CDR3 size: 19 residues. CDR3 loop: CATSDLPYRDQESNQPQHF. The CDR3 DNA follows: TGTGCCACCAGTGATTTGCCCTACAGGGACCAGGAGAGCAATCAGCCCCAGCATTTT.

V is TRBV6-6 and J is TRBJ1-1; TRBD1 matches 8 bases. CDR1 MNHNY and CDR2 SVGAGI come from the germline V gene (reference sequence). The CDR3 extends over 15 amino acids. The trim removed 6 bases at V and 1 base at J, leaving 7 bases unmatched. The CDR3 reads CASRLPGGENTEAFF. CDR3 in DNA: TGTGCCAGCAGACTCCCAGGGGGCGAGAACACTGAAGCTTTCTTT.

This clonotype turned up a few times. This chain links TRBV5-1 with TRBJ1-4; D possibly corresponds to TRBD1 (6 bases). The CDR3 is 16 amino acids. Trimming stripped 3 bases from V and 2 bases from J, with 14 bases between. Germline-derived CDR1 and CDR2 are SGHRS and YFSETQ. CDR3 sequence: CASSSWNRETNEKLFF. The DNA of the CDR3 is TGCGCCAGCAGCTCTTGGAACAGGGAGACTAATGAAAAACTGTTTTTT.

This clonotype was seen ten or more times. The rearrangement joins TRBV10-2 to TRBJ1-4; D is unresolved. The V gene's germline CDR1 is WSHSY and CDR2 SAAADI. Trimming took off 2 bases at V and 7 bases at J, with 5 bases between the two ends. The CDR3 runs 12 residues. The CDR3 DNA sequence: TGCGCCAGCAGTGAGGTTCGTGAAAAACTGTTTTTT. Its translation is CASSEVREKLFF.

This sequence joins TRBV28 and TRBJ2-7, with D possibly being TRBD2 (6 bases). Germline V gene sequence: CDR1 MDHEN, CDR2 SYDVKM. Trimming removed 7 bases at V and 0 bases at J, with 13 bases between. The CDR3 contains 14 residues. The CDR3 region has the DNA TGTGCCAGCAACCGGGGACTCCGCTCCTACGAGCAGTACTTC. Its translation is CASNRGLRSYEQYF.

This clonotype showed up just a few times. The chain combines TRBV10-2 with TRBJ2-5; perhaps D is TRBD1 or TRBD2 (5 bases each). The DNA end lines up better with TRBJ2-7; the J call may be wrong. The germline V gene encodes CDR1 WSHSY and CDR2 SAAADI. The CDR3 loop spans 13 amino acids. The CDR3 nucleotides are TGCGCCAGCAGTGAGTCGGGGGTACACGAGCAGTACTTC. Protein: CASSESGVHEQYF.

This clonotype was observed a handful of times. The chain couples TRBV12-3 or TRBV12-4 to TRBJ1-2, with D maybe TRBD1 (6 bases). Between the trimmed V and J ends, which lost 0 bases and 5 bases, there was a span of 16 bases. The CDR3 spans 16 residues. CDR3 sequence (DNA): TGTGCCAGCAGTTTAGCGCTAGGGTCAGGGGTATATGGCTACACCTTC. The encoded protein is CASSLALGSGVYGYTF.

This clonotype was picked up a small number of times. This chain connects TRBV28 to TRBJ1-2, with D unclear. The CDR3 sequence is 15 residues long. Trimming cost V 6 bases and J 4 bases, with 18 bases left between them. CDR1 is MDHEN, CDR2 SYDVKM, per germline. The CDR3 spells CASRRDLSGLYGYTF. The CDR3, as DNA: TGTGCCAGCAGGCGAGACCTGTCCGGGCTCTATGGCTACACCTTC.

The chain uses TRBV3-1 and TRBJ2-3; 9 bases are shared with TRBD2. This CDR3 has 13 amino acids. Germline trimming cut 3 bases from V and 8 bases from J; bases unmatched to any gene: 3. The germline gives CDR1 LGHDT, CDR2 YNNKEL (reference sequence). The CDR3 DNA is TGTGCCAGCAGCCATCGCGGGAGGGGTACGCAGTATTTT. It encodes CASSHRGRGTQYF.

The sample holds a few counts of this clonotype. V and J are TRBV18 and TRBJ1-1; D gene unclear. In germline, CDR1 is KGHSH, CDR2 LQKENI. V dropped 0 bases and J dropped 0 bases, with 8 bases sitting between them. CDR3 size: 15 residues. The chain's CDR3 is CASSPPQPMNTEAFF. The DNA for the CDR3 is TGTGCCAGCTCACCACCACAGCCTATGAACACTGAAGCTTTCTTT.

The gene calls are TRBV14 and TRBJ2-5; TRBD2 is a possible D gene (6 bases). The CDR3 sequence is 14 residues long. Germline CDR1 and CDR2: SGHDN and FVKESK. V lost 4 bases, J lost 2 bases, and 11 bases lay in between. The CDR3 here is CASSPVGLQETQYF. CDR3 bases: TGTGCCAGCAGCCCTGTAGGACTACAAGAGACCCAGTACTTC.

The rearrangement joins TRBV20-1 to TRBJ2-7; weak D call: TRBD2 (6 bases). Germline CDR1 is DFQATT and CDR2 is SNEGSKA (reference sequence). V shed 0 bases and J shed 3 bases, with 9 bases lying between them. The CDR3 covers 13 residues. The DNA for the CDR3 is TGCAGTGCTAGAGACATGACTAGCTACGAGCAGTACTTC. This translates into CSARDMTSYEQYF.